This entry is about one T cell receptor (beta chain). These data are taken from a study of blood T cell repertoires in COVID-19. Trimming took 3 bases from V and 9 from J; bases not matched to a gene: 5. CDR3 length: 14 residues. Germline V gene data show CDR1 as SGHVS and CDR2 as FQNEAQ. Libraries were prepared by immunoSEQ multiplex PCR; TCRdb keeps only in-frame clonotypes and omits some of them. The sample contains approximately 140,000 clones, around four fifths of which appear only once. The sequence derives from a human donor in a cohort sampled during active COVID-19. Sequenced material: peripheral blood. The genes are TRBV7-8 and TRBJ2-1; TRBD1 matches 10 bases. The CDR3: CASSFRDRGFEQFF. The DNA for the CDR3 is TGTGCCAGCAGCTTCAGGGACAGGGGATTTGAGCAGTTCTTC.